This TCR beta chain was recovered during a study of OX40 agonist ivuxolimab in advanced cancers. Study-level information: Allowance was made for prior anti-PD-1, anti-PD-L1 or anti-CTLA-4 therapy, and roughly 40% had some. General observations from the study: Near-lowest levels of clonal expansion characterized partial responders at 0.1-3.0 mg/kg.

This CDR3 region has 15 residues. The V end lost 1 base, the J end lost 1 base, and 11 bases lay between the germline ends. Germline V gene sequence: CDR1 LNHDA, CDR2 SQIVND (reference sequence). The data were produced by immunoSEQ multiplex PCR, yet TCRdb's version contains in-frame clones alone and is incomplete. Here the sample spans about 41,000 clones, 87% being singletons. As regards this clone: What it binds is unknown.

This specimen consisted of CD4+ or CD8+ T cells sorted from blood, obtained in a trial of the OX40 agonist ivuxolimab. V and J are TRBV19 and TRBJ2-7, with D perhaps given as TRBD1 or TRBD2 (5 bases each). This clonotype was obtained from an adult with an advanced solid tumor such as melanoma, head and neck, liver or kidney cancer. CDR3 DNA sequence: TGTGCCAGTAGTATAGTCGAGGGGAAGTCCTACGAGCAGTACTTC. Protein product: CASSIVEGKSYEQYF.